The 24 T cell receptor beta chains listed next were all sequenced from one sample in a study of T-cell reconstitution after alpha-beta-depleted transplantation in children. The authors prepared the TCRbeta library with unique molecular identifiers. TCRdb ran MiXCR on the PCR reads and lists one entry per CDR3 protein. This repertoire shows about 300,000 distinct CDR3 sequences, over 9% found once; its top ten account for 7.5%. This sample comprised PBMCs, obtained before TCRalphabeta/CD19-depleted stem cell transplant. The source is a boy younger than two with acute myeloid leukemia, due to receive a stem cell transplant.

Remarks on this clonotype: A much larger clone lies one base from this, so it may be a read error. V gene TRBV28 combines with J gene TRBJ2-5; D might be TRBD2 (5 bases). Germline values: CDR1 MDHEN, CDR2 SYDVKM. The V end was cut by 7 bases, the J end by 5 bases, with 8 bases between. The CDR3 is 11 amino acids. The chain's CDR3 is CASTGGETQYF. The DNA of the CDR3 is TGTGCCAGCACGGGCGGGGAGACCCAGTACTTC. Full variable domain (remainder filled in from reference TRBV28 and TRBJ2-5): DVKVTQSSRYLVKRTGEKVFLECVQDMDHENMFWYRQDPGLGLRLIYFSYDVKMKEKGDIPEGYSVSREKKERFSLILESASTNQTSMYLCASTGGETQYFGPGTRLLVL.

This clonotype was seen many times. The V and J genes are TRBV5-1 and TRBJ2-2; TRBD2 matches 7 bases. J was trimmed by 4 bases and V by 0 bases; bases with no gene match: 9. Germline loops: CDR1 SGHRS, CDR2 YFSETQ. The CDR3 contains 17 residues. The CDR3 DNA reads TGCGCCAGCAGCTTGGCCCGACTAGCCTTGAGCACCGGGGAGCTGTTTTTT. Amino acids: CASSLARLALSTGELFF.

This clonotype was observed at least ten times. This chain connects TRBV7-9 to TRBJ1-2, with TRBD1 matching 11 bases. Trimming took 5 bases from V and 5 from J; bases not matched to a gene: 13. This CDR3 region has 17 residues. The germline V gene encodes CDR1 SEHNR and CDR2 FQNEAQ (reference sequence). Here the CDR3 DNA reads TGTGCCAGCAGCGATCGGGACAGGGGGACTCGGGTTTATGGCTACACCTTC. This encodes CASSDRDRGTRVYGYTF.

The CDR3 nucleotides are TGCAGTGCTGGAACCGGGACTAGCGGGAGAGGCATCACCGGGGAGCTGTTTTTT. This codes for CSAGTGTSGRGITGELFF. This chain connects TRBV20-1 to TRBJ2-2; TRBD2 aligns across 14 bases. The CDR3 is made up of 18 amino acids. Trimming removed 5 bases from V and 4 bases from J; junction bases left unmatched: 12. Germline CDR1 is DFQATT and CDR2 is SNEGSKA (reference sequence).

This rearrangement joins TRBV3-1 to TRBJ1-1; D ambiguous. CDR1 and CDR2 from the germline V gene are LGHDT and YNNKEL (reference sequence). V was trimmed by 1 base and J by 5 bases, leaving 11 bases between them. This CDR3 has 14 amino acids. The CDR3 DNA is TGTGCCAGCAGCCAAGGACTCCACGGTACTGAAGCTTTCTTT. It yields the protein CASSQGLHGTEAFF.

This clonotype was detected ten times or more. The genes are TRBV7-9 and TRBJ2-3; TRBD1 might be the D (5 bases). The germline V gene has CDR1 SEHNR and CDR2 FQNEAQ (reference sequence). V lost 5 bases to trimming and J lost 4 bases, with 13 bases between them. This CDR3 is 14 amino acids long. The CDR3 sequence: CASSSSREADTQYF. Here the CDR3 DNA reads TGTGCCAGCAGCAGCTCCAGGGAAGCAGATACGCAGTATTTT.

This chain links TRBV7-8 with TRBJ2-3; possibly TRBD1 for D (6 bases). The germline gives CDR1 SGHVS, CDR2 FQNEAQ. The CDR3 runs to 16 residues. Between the trimmed V and J ends, which lost 1 base and 6 bases, there was a span of 17 bases. The CDR3 loop reads CASSLGRTVPSDTQYF. DNA of the CDR3: TGTGCCAGCAGCTTAGGAAGGACAGTACCCTCGGATACGCAGTATTTT.

The chain has TRBV7-2 and TRBJ2-7; 8 positions match TRBD2. Germline V gives CDR1 SGHTA, CDR2 FQGNSA. With V trimmed by 2 bases and J by 4 bases, 7 bases remained unmatched. The CDR3 spans 15 residues. The DNA for the CDR3 is TGTGCCAGCAGCTTAAAGCTAGCGGGCGTATACGAGCAGTACTTC. Translated, it gives CASSLKLAGVYEQYF.

This clonotype has a count of ten or more. The gene calls are TRBV29-1 and TRBJ2-2; the D call may be TRBD1 or TRBD2 (6 bases each). The CDR3 loop spans 16 amino acids. Germline V gene sequence: CDR1 SQVTM, CDR2 ANQGSEA. V was clipped by 0 bases and J by 3 bases, with 14 bases between them. DNA of the CDR3: TGCAGCGTTGAAGATCGCCGGAGGGGGTACACCGGGGAGCTGTTTTTT. Translating it yields CSVEDRRRGYTGELFF.

This clonotype was observed at least ten times. The V call is TRBV5-1, the J call TRBJ2-3; 8 bases agree with TRBD1. Germline CDR1 and CDR2: SGHRS and YFSETQ. The J segment lost 2 bases and the V segment lost 5 bases, leaving 13 bases of the junction unmatched. The CDR3 totals 17 residues. CDR3 sequence reads: CASSRSRGLLATDTQYF. The CDR3 DNA follows: TGCGCCAGCAGTCGTTCCAGGGGGCTACTCGCCACAGATACGCAGTATTTT.

This clonotype showed up many times. J is TRBJ1-5 and V is TRBV12-3 or TRBV12-4; 11 nucleotides match TRBD1. The J segment lost 4 bases and the V segment lost 0 bases, leaving 5 bases of the junction unmatched. The length of the CDR3 is 17 residues. DNA of the CDR3: TGTGCCAGCAGTTTAGCCGGGACAGGGGGTAGAAATCAGCCCCAGCATTTT. Protein: CASSLAGTGGRNQPQHF.

The sample holds many counts of this clonotype. The gene calls are TRBV28 and TRBJ1-2, with D tentatively TRBD1 (6 bases). Germline V gives CDR1 MDHEN, CDR2 SYDVKM. The V gene lost 1 base and the J gene lost 4 bases, with 10 bases spanning the gap. The CDR3 loop spans 14 amino acids. As DNA, the CDR3 is TGTGCCAGCAGTTTATCTACAGGGACCTATGGCTACACCTTC. This codes for CASSLSTGTYGYTF.

In its sample, this clonotype was seen many times. The V gene is TRBV20-1, the J gene TRBJ2-5, with 8 bases matching TRBD1. Germline V gene data show CDR1 as DFQATT and CDR2 as SNEGSKA (reference sequence). This CDR3 is 14 amino acids long. The J segment lost 4 bases and the V segment lost 0 bases, leaving 4 bases of the junction unmatched. CDR3: CSARDQGAGETQYF. For the CDR3, the DNA is TGCAGTGCTAGAGATCAGGGGGCTGGAGAGACCCAGTACTTC.

This clonotype was recorded many times. A junction end diverges from the germline sequence, so it may reflect a read error. This chain links TRBV6-1 with TRBJ2-1; D gene ambiguous. Germline CDR1 reads MNHNS; CDR2 reads SASEGT. The CDR3 consists of 13 residues. The CDR3 sequence is CATSTLSYNEQFF. CDR3 nucleotide sequence: TGTGCCACCAGTACACTCTCCTACAATGAGCAGTTCTTC.

Note on this clonotype: This may arise from a read error, as a much more abundant clone is one base away. The rearrangement joins TRBV27 to TRBJ1-2; a possible D gene is TRBD1 (5 bases). The CDR3 is made up of 13 amino acids. Trimming stripped 3 bases from V and 4 bases from J, with 9 bases between. Germline V CDR1 and CDR2: MNHEY, SMNVEV (reference sequence). The CDR3 reads CASSFRDFYGYTF. DNA for the CDR3: TGTGCCAGCAGTTTCCGGGACTTCTATGGCTACACCTTC.

This clonotype occurred many times. The rearrangement links TRBV18 to TRBJ2-7; TRBD1 matches at 12 bases. The CDR3 extends over 14 amino acids. Germline assignment: CDR1 KGHSH and CDR2 LQKENI. The trim removed 3 bases at V and 6 bases at J, leaving 3 bases unmatched. This CDR3 is CASSPGTGGPEQYF. CDR3 DNA sequence: TGTGCCAGCTCACCCGGGACAGGGGGCCCCGAGCAGTACTTC.

The rearrangement joins TRBV7-9 to TRBJ1-4, with no clear D. With 3 bases removed from V and 0 bases from J, the gap between germline ends came to 11 bases. The CDR3 consists of 16 residues. Germline assignment: CDR1 SEHNR and CDR2 FQNEAQ (reference sequence). Here the CDR3 DNA reads TGTGCCAGCAGCTTCGCAGGTCGTGCAACTAATGAAAAACTGTTTTTT. Residues: CASSFAGRATNEKLFF.

This clonotype has at least ten counts. CDR3 region: CASSLRDSLRAGELFF. The CDR3 DNA follows: TGTGCCAGCAGCCTCCGGGACAGCCTAAGGGCCGGGGAGCTGTTTTTT. The chain links TRBV11-2 to TRBJ2-2, with 7 bases that match TRBD1. J was trimmed by 6 bases and V by 5 bases; bases with no gene match: 12. Germline V gene data show CDR1 as SGHAT and CDR2 as FQNNGV. The CDR3 runs to 16 residues. The entire variable domain, with the rest obtained from reference TRBV11-2 and TRBJ2-2, is as follows: EAGVAQSPRYKIIEKRQSVAFWCNPISGHATLYWYQQILGQGPKLLIQFQNNGVVDDSQLPKDRFSAERLKGVDSTLKIQPAKLEDSAVYLCASSLRDSLRAGELFFGEGSRLTVL.

This clonotype was seen ten or more times. The J gene is TRBJ1-3, the V gene TRBV10-3; D not resolved. V lost 6 bases and J lost 0, with 6 bases in between. CDR1 is ENHRY, CDR2 SYGVKD, per germline. The CDR3 runs to 13 residues. In DNA form, the CDR3 reads TGTGCCATCAGACAGCTCTCTGGAAACACCATATATTTT. This gives the protein CAIRQLSGNTIYF.

This clonotype was found many times. This chain links TRBV20-1 with TRBJ1-5, with D unresolved. Germline V gene sequence: CDR1 DFQATT, CDR2 SNEGSKA (reference sequence). V lost 0 bases, J lost 0 bases, and 9 bases lay in between. This CDR3 is built from 15 residues. The CDR3 nucleotides read TGCAGTGCTAGAGATACCCGGTATAGCAATCAGCCCCAGCATTTT. Amino acid sequence: CSARDTRYSNQPQHF.

V is TRBV5-5 and J is TRBJ2-5, with a weak D call TRBD2 (5 bases). The CDR3 consists of 15 residues. V was pared by 0 bases and J by 5 bases, with 14 bases between. The germline gives CDR1 SGHKS, CDR2 YYEKEE (reference sequence). The CDR3 region has the DNA TGTGCCAGCAGCTTGGTTGAGGGCCTTATGGAGACCCAGTACTTC. Translated: CASSLVEGLMETQYF.

This clonotype was seen at least ten times. The rearrangement joins TRBV20-1 to TRBJ1-5, with D perhaps matching TRBD1 (5 bases). This CDR3 is 15 amino acids long. Trimming took 0 bases from V and 4 from J, leaving 13 bases between them. The germline V gene has CDR1 DFQATT and CDR2 SNEGSKA (reference sequence). CDR3 residues: CSARDREGFNQPQHF. The CDR3 region has the DNA TGCAGTGCTAGAGACAGGGAGGGTTTTAATCAGCCCCAGCATTTT.

This clonotype was detected ten times or more. The chain uses TRBV7-8 and TRBJ2-1, with TRBD2 matching 11 bases. J lost 6 bases, V lost 1 base, and 14 bases had no gene match. Germline CDR1 reads SGHVS; CDR2 reads FQNEAQ. This CDR3 is 19 amino acids long. CDR3 bases: TGTGCCAGCAGCTTAGGCCTCCCCGCACTAGCGGGAGCGGGCAATGAGCAGTTCTTC. This sequence encodes CASSLGLPALAGAGNEQFF.

This clonotype was counted a few times. The junction departs from the called germline gene at one end, perhaps through a read error. J is TRBJ2-3 and V is TRBV20-1, with 7 nucleotides matching TRBD1. Germline loops: CDR1 DFQATT, CDR2 SNEGSKA (reference sequence). The CDR3 is 14 amino acids. CDR3 coding DNA: TGCAGTGCCAGAGAGGGGGCAAGCACAGATACGCAGTATTTT. This translates into CSAREGASTDTQYF.